Below, 14 T cell receptor beta chains from the same sample are listed, as sequenced in a study of blood T cells in healthy people across ages. Primers used in a second PCR of roughly 7 to 12 cycles were a sample-barcoded 5' primer and a J-beta primer mix. From the 5' RACE reads, TCRdb called clonotypes with MiXCR, one entry per CDR3 protein. Among about 1.1 million distinct CDR3 sequences listed, 35% to 40% were seen once. The material sequenced was blood. These receptors were obtained from a man in his late teens or twenties in good health.

The chain uses TRBV20-1 and TRBJ2-1, with 9 bases identical to TRBD2. The CDR3 covers 11 residues. Germline trimming cut 3 bases from V and 15 bases from J; bases unmatched to any gene: 6. Germline V gene sequence: CDR1 DFQATT, CDR2 SNEGSKA (reference sequence). The CDR3 DNA follows: TGCAGTGCTAGTGTGCGGGGGGGTCGGTTCTTC. Its protein is CSASVRGGRFF.

This clonotype has just one count. V usage is TRBV7-9 and J usage is TRBJ2-4, with D possibly TRBD2 on 6 matching bases. Germline assignment: CDR1 SEHNR and CDR2 FQNEAQ (reference sequence). V lost 5 bases, J lost 2 bases, and 16 bases lay in between. The CDR3 totals 16 residues. This CDR3 reads CASSPPGDWTKNIQYF. The CDR3 coding sequence is TGTGCCAGCAGCCCCCCGGGAGACTGGACCAAAAACATTCAGTACTTC.

The CDR3 DNA is TGTGCCAGCAGTCCCAGCGCTGGACTAGCGGGCGGCTACGAGCAGTACTTC. Amino acids: CASSPSAGLAGGYEQYF. V is TRBV27 and J is TRBJ2-7; 11 bases line up with TRBD2. Germline V CDR1 and CDR2: MNHEY, SMNVEV (reference sequence). This CDR3 region has 17 residues. With 5 bases clipped from V and 3 bases from J, the junction kept 12 bases outside the gene matches.

Concerning this clonotype: With a much larger clone just one base away, this may be a read error. The chain uses TRBV12-3 or TRBV12-4 and TRBJ2-3; D is unresolved. V dropped 4 bases and J dropped 0 bases, with 11 bases sitting between them. This CDR3 is built from 15 residues. CDR3 loop: CASSYGSSSTDTQYF. DNA of the CDR3: TGTGCCAGCAGTTATGGCAGCTCTAGCACAGATACGCAGTATTTT.

This clonotype has only a few counts. This rearrangement joins TRBV28 to TRBJ1-2; possible D gene TRBD1, 6 bases. The CDR3 consists of 14 residues. The ends were cut back, 3 bases at V and 3 bases at J, with 11 bases in the middle. Germline values: CDR1 MDHEN, CDR2 SYDVKM. CDR3 nucleotides: TGTGCCAGCAGTTTGGGGGCAGGATACTATGGCTACACCTTC. Protein product: CASSLGAGYYGYTF.

The rearrangement links TRBV7-3 to TRBJ2-3, with a tentative D call TRBD1 (6 bases). The germline V and J ends were trimmed by 2 bases and 0 bases, with 18 bases remaining between them. The CDR3 has 18 amino acids. CDR1 and CDR2 (germline): SGHTA, FQGTGA. CDR3 DNA sequence: TGTGCCAGCAGCTTACTACCCCGGGACAACTCAAGCACAGATACGCAGTATTTT. Translating gives CASSLLPRDNSSTDTQYF.

The table lists this clonotype with a few counts. V is TRBV4-3 and J is TRBJ1-1; no reliable D call. Germline V gene lookup returns CDR1 LGHNA and CDR2 YSLEER. V lost 1 base and J 0 bases, leaving 9 bases between the germline ends. CDR3 length: 15 amino acids. The CDR3 DNA is TGCGCCAGCAGCCAAGGGTATAGCCTGAACACTGAAGCTTTCTTT. As protein: CASSQGYSLNTEAFF.

This clonotype was recorded many times. The chain recombines TRBV12-3 or TRBV12-4 with TRBJ2-3; D possibly corresponds to TRBD1 (6 bases). V lost 4 bases, J lost 5 bases, and 10 bases lay in between. This CDR3 contains 13 residues. CDR3 coding DNA: TGTGCCAGCAGTTCAGGGGACAAAGATACGCAGTATTTT. Translating it yields CASSSGDKDTQYF.

The chain carries TRBV28 and TRBJ1-1, with TRBD1 as a possible D gene (6 bases). V was cut by 6 bases and J by 0 bases, with 14 bases left in between. The CDR3 is 15 residues long. Germline values: CDR1 MDHEN, CDR2 SYDVKM. The CDR3 sequence is CASRKIDRMNTEAFF. CDR3 DNA: TGTGCCAGCAGAAAAATAGACAGGATGAACACTGAAGCTTTCTTT.

The J gene is TRBJ1-6, the V gene TRBV9; tentatively, D is TRBD1 (6 bases). V was shortened by 3 bases and J by 5 bases, with 9 bases between the two germline ends. The CDR3 has 14 amino acids. Germline V gives CDR1 SGDLS, CDR2 YYNGEE. CDR3 in DNA: TGTGCCAGCAGCGAGGGGGATCATAATTCACCCCTCCACTTT. This encodes CASSEGDHNSPLHF.

The rearrangement links TRBV6-2 or TRBV6-3 to TRBJ2-1; 8 bases agree with TRBD1. The ends lost 2 bases at V and 1 base at J; junction bases unmatched: 1. The CDR3 has 15 residues. Looked up from germline, CDR1 is MNHEY and CDR2 is SVGEGT. The CDR3, as DNA: TGTGCCAGCAGTTACCACAGGGGGTCCTACAATGAGCAGTTCTTC. Amino acids: CASSYHRGSYNEQFF.

This clonotype occurred a few times. The chain carries TRBV10-3 and TRBJ1-1, with TRBD1 matching 10 bases. V was pared by 5 bases and J by 4 bases, with 4 bases of the junction left unmatched. This CDR3 contains 14 residues. Germline CDR1 reads ENHRY; CDR2 reads SYGVKD. CDR3 sequence (DNA): TGTGCCATCAGTTCGGGACAGGGGACCACTGAAGCTTTCTTT. It encodes CAISSGQGTTEAFF.

The chain is built from TRBV11-1 and TRBJ2-7; 7 nucleotides line up with TRBD1. The J call may be in error: the DNA end matches TRBJ2-4 better. CDR1 and CDR2 from the germline V gene are SGHAT and FQDESV (reference sequence). This CDR3 has 14 amino acids. The CDR3 loop reads CASSPDRERNIQYF. DNA of the CDR3: TGTGCCAGCAGCCCAGACAGGGAGAGAAACATTCAGTACTTC.

This chain joins TRBV6-2 or TRBV6-3 and TRBJ2-7, with D unclear. CDR3 length: 14 amino acids. CDR1 is MNHEY, CDR2 SVGEGT, per germline. V was trimmed by 6 bases and J by 1 base, leaving 13 bases between them. CDR3 sequence reads: CASSVGLGSYEQYF. The CDR3 DNA reads TGTGCCAGCAGCGTCGGATTAGGGTCCTACGAGCAGTACTTC.